The next 25 T cell receptor beta chains were all read from a single sample in a study of T cells expressing NK-cell markers. TCRdb reanalyzed the 5' RACE reads, giving one entry per CDR3 protein sequence and no DNA. Its table lists almost 450,000 distinct CDR3 sequences. The sample was blood T cells: a sorted CD56 or NKG2C T cell subset, CD4+ or CD8+ T cells, or bulk PBMC T cells (not recorded which). The receptor source for this set is a woman aged 18-69 years in good health.

The chain links TRBV15 to TRBJ2-2. The germline V gene encodes CDR1 LNHNV and CDR2 YYDKDF (reference sequence). CDR3 size: 13 residues. The CDR3 loop reads CATSGGDTGELFF.

The chain uses TRBV10-3 and TRBJ2-1. CDR1 ENHRY and CDR2 SYGVKD come from the germline V gene. The CDR3 extends over 14 amino acids. CDR3 residues: CAISETEDYNEQFF.

V usage is TRBV29-1 and J usage is TRBJ2-7; the D gene TCRdb calls, TRBD1, cannot be checked with no DNA. Germline V gene lookup returns CDR1 SQVTM and CDR2 ANQGSEA. The CDR3 is made up of 13 amino acids. The CDR3 loop reads CSVEAPDSYEQYF.

The rearrangement joins TRBV11-2 to TRBJ2-2. Germline lookup yields CDR1 SGHAT and CDR2 FQNNGV. This CDR3 contains 14 residues. CDR3 sequence reads: CASSLDLRAGELFF. Supplemented by reference TRBV11-2 and TRBJ2-2, the full variable domain reads EAGVAQSPRYKIIEKRQSVAFWCNPISGHATLYWYQQILGQGPKLLIQFQNNGVVDDSQLPKDRFSAERLKGVDSTLKIQPAKLEDSAVYLCASSLDLRAGELFFGEGSRLTVL.

The chain carries TRBV7-6 and TRBJ1-4; the D gene TCRdb calls, TRBD1, cannot be checked with no DNA. Germline lookup yields CDR1 SGHVS and CDR2 FNYEAQ. This CDR3 region has 14 residues. CDR3 in amino acids: CASSPGTVNEKLFF.

The chain couples TRBV3-1 to TRBJ2-5; without DNA, the TCRdb call of TRBD2 cannot be checked. CDR1 LGHDT and CDR2 YNNKEL come from the germline V gene (reference sequence). The CDR3 contains 16 residues. CDR3 amino acids: CASTQRIAGPQETQYF.

CDR3 loop: CASSSGQARSYGYTF. The chain is built from TRBV7-2 and TRBJ1-2; the D call from TCRdb, TRBD1, cannot be confirmed without DNA. CDR1 is SGHTA and CDR2 is FQGNSA in the germline V gene. This CDR3 has 15 amino acids.

V usage is TRBV2 and J usage is TRBJ1-1. This CDR3 has 13 residues. CDR1 and CDR2 from the germline V gene are SNHLY and FYNNEI. The CDR3 here is CASRVAMNTEAFF.

The chain carries TRBV6-5 and TRBJ2-3; TCRdb names TRBD1, which stays unverified in the absence of DNA. Germline values: CDR1 MNHEY, CDR2 SVGAGI. The CDR3 covers 13 residues. CDR3 sequence reads: CASSYEDRSLQYF.

The genes are TRBV11-2 and TRBJ1-1. CDR3 length equals 16 residues. CDR1 SGHAT and CDR2 FQNNGV come from the germline V gene. CDR3 sequence: CASSLDLPTGTTEAFF.

The chain employs TRBV6-1 and TRBJ2-4; TCRdb outputs TRBD1, but without DNA this stays unchecked. This CDR3 spans 15 amino acids. The germline V gene encodes CDR1 MNHNS and CDR2 SASEGT. The CDR3 loop reads CASSEGSTQVVIQYF.

This sequence joins TRBV5-1 and TRBJ2-5; TCRdb reports TRBD2, a call that lacks DNA to check it against. The germline CDR1 and CDR2 sequences are SGHRS and YFSETQ. This CDR3 region has 16 residues. The CDR3 region is CASSLRPLQGPGTQYF.

The CDR3 region is CASSLGQYTEAFF. The chain recombines TRBV6-2 or TRBV6-3 with TRBJ1-1; with no DNA, the TCRdb D assignment of TRBD1 cannot be verified. This CDR3 contains 13 residues. Germline CDR1 and CDR2: MNHEY and SVGEGT.

The CDR3 sequence: CASSEYLVWETQYF. J is TRBJ2-5 and V is TRBV25-1; TCRdb outputs TRBD2, but without DNA this stays unchecked. Germline CDR1 MGHDK, CDR2 SYGVNS. There are 14 residues in the CDR3.

The chain is built from TRBV5-1 and TRBJ2-2. The length of the CDR3 is 12 residues. Germline-derived CDR1 and CDR2 are SGHRS and YFSETQ. CDR3 protein: CASSLEPGELFF.

The chain employs TRBV29-1 and TRBJ1-1. CDR1 is SQVTM and CDR2 is ANQGSEA in the germline V gene. The CDR3 sequence is 15 residues long. The CDR3 is CSVNLRASSFSEAFF.

The V call is TRBV7-2, the J call TRBJ2-3; TCRdb calls TRBD1, which cannot be checked without DNA. This CDR3 has 15 residues. CDR1 and CDR2 from the germline V gene are SGHTA and FQGNSA. CDR3 region: CASSSGTGGVDTQYF.

CDR3: CASSPRVGGLRDVEANTEAFF. V usage is TRBV6-2 or TRBV6-3 and J usage is TRBJ1-1; TCRdb's D call of TRBD1 is untestable without DNA. The CDR3 runs to 21 residues. Germline V gives CDR1 MNHEY, CDR2 SVGEGT.

The rearrangement joins TRBV3-1 to TRBJ2-3; there is no DNA to check the TCRdb D call of TRBD2. This CDR3 has 15 amino acids. Germline CDR1 and CDR2: LGHDT and YNNKEL (reference sequence). The CDR3 loop is CASSAPGRAYGTQYF.

The CDR3 region is CASSPGGPEQFF. J is TRBJ2-1 and V is TRBV11-2; TCRdb proposes TRBD1, but this gene call is untestable without DNA. Germline CDR1 is SGHAT and CDR2 is FQNNGV. The CDR3 is 12 residues long. The entire variable domain, with the rest obtained from reference TRBV11-2 and TRBJ2-1, is as follows: EAGVAQSPRYKIIEKRQSVAFWCNPISGHATLYWYQQILGQGPKLLIQFQNNGVVDDSQLPKDRFSAERLKGVDSTLKIQPAKLEDSAVYLCASSPGGPEQFFGPGTRLTVL.

The V and J genes are TRBV20-1 and TRBJ2-1; there is no DNA to check the TCRdb D call of TRBD2. CDR1 DFQATT and CDR2 SNEGSKA come from the germline V gene (reference sequence). CDR3 length equals 15 residues. CDR3 sequence: CSASGLAGDYNEQFF.

The rearrangement links TRBV19 to TRBJ1-1; the D call from TCRdb, TRBD1, cannot be confirmed without DNA. The CDR3 sequence is 14 residues long. Germline V gene sequence: CDR1 LNHDA, CDR2 SQIVND (reference sequence). CDR3 amino acids: CASSMGQVVYEAFF.

The chain recombines TRBV7-2 with TRBJ2-5. The germline gives CDR1 SGHTA, CDR2 FQGNSA. This CDR3 is built from 12 residues. The CDR3 sequence is CASSGLGETQYF.

This chain uses TRBV12-3 or TRBV12-4 with TRBJ1-2; the D gene TCRdb calls, TRBD1, cannot be checked with no DNA. This CDR3 comprises 14 residues. CDR3 residues: CASSFGHPNYGYTF.

The chain uses TRBV7-4 and TRBJ1-6. The germline gives CDR1 SGHVT, CDR2 SQSDAQ. The CDR3 extends over 19 amino acids. The CDR3 sequence is CASSCPKGSRSSYNSPLHF.